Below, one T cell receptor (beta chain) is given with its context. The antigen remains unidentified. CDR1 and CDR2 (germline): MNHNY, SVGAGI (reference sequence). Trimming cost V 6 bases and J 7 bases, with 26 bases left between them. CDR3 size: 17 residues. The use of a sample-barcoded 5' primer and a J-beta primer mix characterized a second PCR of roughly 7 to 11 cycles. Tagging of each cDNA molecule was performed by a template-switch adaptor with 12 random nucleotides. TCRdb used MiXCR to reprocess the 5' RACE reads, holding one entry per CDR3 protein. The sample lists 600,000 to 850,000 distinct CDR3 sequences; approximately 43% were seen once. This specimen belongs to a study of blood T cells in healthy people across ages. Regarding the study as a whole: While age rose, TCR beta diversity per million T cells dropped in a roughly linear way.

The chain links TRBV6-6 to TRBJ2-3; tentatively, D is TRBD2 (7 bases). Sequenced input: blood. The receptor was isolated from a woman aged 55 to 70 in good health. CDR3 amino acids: CASSRTWGGVSMNTQYF. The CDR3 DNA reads TGTGCCAGCAGCCGGACTTGGGGGGGCGTTAGTATGAATACGCAGTATTTT.